The source of this TCR beta chain is a study of blood T cells in healthy people across ages. The study, taken as a whole, reports: Higher naive T cell percentage went strongly together with higher TCR beta diversity.

A second PCR of 7 to 11 cycles used a sample-barcoded 5' primer and a J-beta primer mix. Tags on each cDNA molecule came from a template-switch adaptor with 12 random nucleotides. Using its own MiXCR run on the 5' RACE reads, TCRdb lists one record per CDR3 protein. The sample includes approximately 760,000 distinct CDR3 sequences, just under 25% of them seen just once. CDR1 is SGDLS, CDR2 YYNGEE, per germline. Between the trimmed V and J ends, which lost 7 bases and 1 base, there was a span of 14 bases. This CDR3 is built from 15 residues. Only a few counts were recorded for this clonotype. Its antigen is as yet unknown. The sample also formed part of further work on T cells of mothers and their children. That paper states: Three healthy Caucasian mothers, along with their six children, served as the donors. The output of TCR recombination is shaped by thymic selection similarly in related and unrelated pairs.

This sequence was found in a boy between 10 and 17 years old in good health. Sequencing was performed on blood. The gene calls are TRBV9 and TRBJ2-2; D ambiguous. CDR3 DNA: TGTGCCAGCTCCCAAAGGCAGGAGAACACCGGGGAGCTGTTTTTT. Its protein is CASSQRQENTGELFF.